What follows are 27 T cell receptor beta chains derived from one specimen sequenced in a study of T-cell memory formation after mild COVID-19. TCRdb reanalysed the 5' RACE reads using MiXCR and keeps one entry per CDR3 protein. The sample holds 540,000 or so distinct CDR3 sequences, roughly 22% seen once. The material sequenced was PBMCs or a T cell subset sorted from them (not recorded which). Source of these receptors: an adult woman who had mild COVID-19 (a few samples of this study predate the infection). Cell type and time point are not known.

A few counts support this clonotype. The chain combines TRBV7-9 with TRBJ1-4, with D hard to call. The CDR3 extends over 15 amino acids. Deletions cut 0 bases from V and 4 bases from J, with 9 bases between. Germline lookup yields CDR1 SEHNR and CDR2 FQNEAQ (reference sequence). The chain's CDR3 is CASSLAETLNEKLFF. The CDR3 coding sequence is TGTGCCAGCAGCTTAGCAGAGACACTTAATGAAAAACTGTTTTTT.

This chain uses TRBV12-3 or TRBV12-4 with TRBJ1-5; D is unresolved. The length of the CDR3 is 16 residues. Trimming stripped 4 bases from V and 2 bases from J, with 15 bases between. The CDR3 reads CASSSRGRGGNQPQHF. The CDR3 nucleotides read TGTGCCAGCAGTTCCCGCGGACGGGGAGGCAATCAGCCCCAGCATTTT.

V gene TRBV29-1 combines with J gene TRBJ2-7, with 11 bases lining up with TRBD1. V was clipped by 4 bases and J by 2 bases; unmatched bases: 4. The CDR3 consists of 14 residues. CDR1 and CDR2 (germline): SQVTM, ANQGSEA. The CDR3 DNA follows: TGCAGCGTTGTGTGGGACAGGGGGACCTACGAGCAGTACTTC. Protein sequence: CSVVWDRGTYEQYF.

V is TRBV6-5 and J is TRBJ1-1, with TRBD1 matching over 7 bases. CDR3 size: 15 residues. Trimming removed 5 bases from V and 4 bases from J; junction bases left unmatched: 10. The germline CDR1 and CDR2 sequences are MNHEY and SVGAGI. The CDR3 reads CASSSPGGIVTEAFF. Written as DNA, the CDR3 is TGTGCCAGCAGTAGTCCAGGGGGAATTGTCACTGAAGCTTTCTTT.

As concerns this clonotype: The CDR3 end shows no conserved phenylalanine or tryptophan, and so a read error is likely. The DNA is left out, because the CDR3 cannot be placed on it with certainty; the CDR3 is given as TCRdb lists it. J is TRBJ2-5 and V is TRBV2. The CDR3 adds up to 12 amino acids, both ends counted. Germline V gene sequence: CDR1 SNHLY, CDR2 FYNNEI. CDR3 region: CASSENDRMAFL.

The chain links TRBV6-1 to TRBJ1-5; no reliable D call. The V end was cut by 6 bases, the J end by 11 bases, with 14 bases between. This CDR3 is built from 12 residues. Germline V CDR1 and CDR2: MNHNS, SASEGT. In DNA form, the CDR3 reads TGTGCCAGCAGCGGTAGCCAGGAGACCCAGCATTTT. The encoded protein is CASSGSQETQHF.

This clonotype turned up a few times. V gene TRBV6-5 combines with J gene TRBJ2-7; 13 nucleotides line up with TRBD2. V was clipped by 5 bases and J by 3 bases; unmatched bases: 4. CDR3 size: 15 residues. Germline values: CDR1 MNHEY, CDR2 SVGAGI. CDR3 protein: CASSTWTSGSYEQYF. CDR3 DNA: TGTGCCAGCAGTACATGGACTAGCGGGAGCTACGAGCAGTACTTC.

The gene calls are TRBV3-1 and TRBJ2-7; D unclear. Germline assignment: CDR1 LGHDT and CDR2 YNNKEL (reference sequence). The V end was cut by 8 bases, the J end by 2 bases, with 7 bases between. This CDR3 region has 11 residues. The CDR3 coding sequence is TGTGCCAGCGGGGAAACCTACGAGCAGTACTTC. Translated, it gives CASGETYEQYF.

This clonotype was counted a few times. The V gene is TRBV19, the J gene TRBJ2-7; D might be TRBD1 (6 bases). This CDR3 spans 17 amino acids. V was clipped by 6 bases and J by 4 bases, with 25 bases between them. CDR1 and CDR2 from the germline V gene are LNHDA and SQIVND (reference sequence). This CDR3 is CASSLNIHRDVGYEQYF. In DNA form, the CDR3 reads TGTGCCAGTAGCTTGAATATTCACAGGGATGTTGGTTACGAGCAGTACTTC.

The genes are TRBV11-2 and TRBJ1-5; TRBD1 is a possible D gene (6 bases). CDR3 length equals 14 residues. Germline V lookup: CDR1 SGHAT, CDR2 FQNNGV. V lost 4 bases, J lost 3 bases, and 10 bases lay in between. Written as DNA, the CDR3 is TGTGCCAGCAGCTCCGGACAGCACAATCAGCCCCAGCATTTT. Residues: CASSSGQHNQPQHF.

V is TRBV29-1 and J is TRBJ2-3; TRBD2 might be the D (6 bases). V shed 4 bases and J shed 0 bases, with 17 bases lying between them. The CDR3 consists of 16 residues. Germline V lookup: CDR1 SQVTM, CDR2 ANQGSEA. CDR3 nucleotides: TGCAGCGTTGCGGGTAGCGGCCAAACAAGCACAGATACGCAGTATTTT. Protein sequence: CSVAGSGQTSTDTQYF.

The chain has TRBV6-2 or TRBV6-3 and TRBJ2-1, with 8 positions matching TRBD2. In germline, CDR1 is MNHEY, CDR2 SVGEGT. There are 19 residues in the CDR3. The V and J ends lost 6 bases and 1 base, in that order; junction bases with no gene match: 17. The CDR3 DNA reads TGTGCCAGCAGCCCACCGGGACTAGGCCCCCAGGGTTCCTACAATGAGCAGTTCTTC. Its protein product is CASSPPGLGPQGSYNEQFF.

This chain connects TRBV20-1 to TRBJ2-4; 11 bases match TRBD2. J was trimmed by 1 base and V by 2 bases; bases with no gene match: 7. This CDR3 comprises 17 residues. From germline, CDR1 is DFQATT and CDR2 SNEGSKA (reference sequence). This CDR3 is CSARHSGRAGAKNIQYF. DNA for the CDR3: TGCAGTGCTAGACATAGCGGGAGGGCAGGGGCCAAAAACATTCAGTACTTC.

The chain is built from TRBV5-4 and TRBJ2-1, with 10 bases lining up with TRBD1. V shed 4 bases and J 3 bases; nucleotides not matched to a gene: 10. Germline-derived CDR1 and CDR2 are SGHNT and YYREEE (reference sequence). This CDR3 is 17 amino acids long. CDR3 region: CASSRAPGQGDYNEQFF. For the CDR3, the DNA is TGTGCCAGCAGCCGGGCACCCGGACAGGGGGACTACAATGAGCAGTTCTTC.

In this sample, this clonotype turned up a few times. For the CDR3, the DNA is TGTGCCAGCAGTTACAAGGTCGGCGACAAAATAGCCAAAAACATTCAGTACTTC. It is translated as CASSYKVGDKIAKNIQYF. This rearrangement joins TRBV6-6 to TRBJ2-4; D uncertain. The CDR3 is 18 residues long. The V end was cut by 2 bases, the J end by 0 bases, with 17 bases between. From germline, CDR1 is MNHNY and CDR2 SVGAGI (reference sequence).

The chain couples TRBV9 to TRBJ2-7, with 8 bases fitting TRBD2. V lost 1 base to trimming and J lost 2 bases; unmatched junction nucleotides: 5. CDR1 SGDLS and CDR2 YYNGEE come from the germline V gene. This CDR3 region has 15 residues. The DNA of the CDR3 is TGTGCCAGCAGCGTACTGCGGGAGGTTGCCTACGAGCAGTACTTC. Translating gives CASSVLREVAYEQYF.

This sequence joins TRBV12-3 or TRBV12-4 and TRBJ2-5; 11 bases agree with TRBD2. V lost 1 base, J lost 2 bases, and 6 bases stayed unmatched. This CDR3 comprises 17 residues. CDR3 sequence (DNA): TGTGCCAGCAGTTTAGATGTAGCGGGAGGGGGGCAAGAGACCCAGTACTTC. It translates to CASSLDVAGGGQETQYF.

This clonotype came up many times. The chain carries TRBV7-3 and TRBJ2-5; TRBD1 matches at 8 bases. J was trimmed by 5 bases and V by 5 bases; bases with no gene match: 7. The CDR3 runs 14 residues. Looked up from germline, CDR1 is SGHTA and CDR2 is FQGTGA. The CDR3 reads CASSPGTGQETQYF. In DNA, the CDR3 is TGTGCCAGCAGCCCCGGGACAGGTCAGGAGACCCAGTACTTC.

CDR3 protein: CSVSGVSYNEQFF. For the CDR3, the DNA is TGCAGTGTGAGCGGGGTCTCCTACAATGAGCAGTTCTTC. The chain carries TRBV20-1 and TRBJ2-1, with 7 nucleotides matching TRBD2. The CDR3 consists of 13 residues. Germline V gene lookup returns CDR1 DFQATT and CDR2 SNEGSKA (reference sequence). V lost 7 bases and J lost 0; bases outside the gene matches: 3.

There are a few counts of this clonotype. The V and J genes are TRBV4-1 and TRBJ2-7; D unclear. The length of the CDR3 is 14 residues. V lost 3 bases and J 3 bases, leaving 12 bases between the germline ends. Germline CDR1 reads MGHRA; CDR2 reads YSYEKL. In DNA form, the CDR3 reads TGCGCCAGCAGCCAGGACGGCTCCTTCTACGAGCAGTACTTC. Amino acid sequence: CASSQDGSFYEQYF.

This chain links TRBV12-3 or TRBV12-4 with TRBJ1-5; D possibly corresponds to TRBD1 (6 bases). CDR3 length equals 15 residues. V lost 6 bases and J 4 bases, leaving 16 bases between the germline ends. The chain's CDR3 is CASSDIQGLNQPQHF. The DNA of the CDR3 is TGTGCCAGCAGCGACATACAGGGTCTGAATCAGCCCCAGCATTTT.

Only a few counts were recorded for this clonotype. This chain connects TRBV7-9 to TRBJ2-1; D perhaps matches TRBD2 (5 bases). The germline V and J ends were trimmed by 4 bases and 6 bases, with 10 bases remaining between them. The germline V gene has CDR1 SEHNR and CDR2 FQNEAQ (reference sequence). This CDR3 spans 13 amino acids. The DNA for the CDR3 is TGTGCCAGCAGCTATGGAGGTCCCAATGAGCAGTTCTTC. This sequence encodes CASSYGGPNEQFF.

The chain is built from TRBV19 and TRBJ2-1; 9 bases align to TRBD2. Germline V gene lookup returns CDR1 LNHDA and CDR2 SQIVND (reference sequence). This CDR3 has 16 residues. With V trimmed by 3 bases and J by 0 bases, 3 bases remained unmatched. The CDR3 sequence: CASSIHSGSSYNEQFF. CDR3 in DNA: TGTGCCAGTAGTATCCATAGCGGGAGCTCCTACAATGAGCAGTTCTTC.

V is TRBV2 and J is TRBJ1-1; no firm D call. The CDR3 sequence is 12 residues long. Germline lookup yields CDR1 SNHLY and CDR2 FYNNEI. The ends were cut back, 6 bases at V and 3 bases at J, with 8 bases in the middle. The CDR3: CASRREDTEAFF. Written as DNA, the CDR3 is TGTGCCAGCAGGAGGGAGGACACTGAAGCTTTCTTT. Looking up the rest from reference TRBV2 and TRBJ1-1 gives the full variable domain: EPEVTQTPSHQVTQMGQEVILRCVPISNHLYFYWYRQILGQKVEFLVSFYNNEISEKSEIFDDQFSVERPDGSNFTLKIRSTKLEDSAMYFCASRREDTEAFFGQGTRLTVV.

The chain employs TRBV2 and TRBJ2-5; D not certain. CDR1 is SNHLY, CDR2 FYNNEI, per germline. CDR3 size: 13 residues. V was trimmed by 4 bases and J by 7 bases, leaving 13 bases between them. CDR3 in DNA: TGTGCCAGCAGTGGACAATTGACCGGGACCCAGTACTTC. Encoded protein: CASSGQLTGTQYF.

This clonotype was seen a few times. The CDR3 is CSARDYDIQYF. DNA for the CDR3: TGCAGTGCTAGAGATTACGACATTCAGTACTTC. This chain links TRBV20-1 with TRBJ2-4, with no clear D. Germline loops: CDR1 DFQATT, CDR2 SNEGSKA (reference sequence). V dropped 0 bases and J dropped 8 bases, with 5 bases sitting between them. This CDR3 contains 11 residues.

The V gene is TRBV2, the J gene TRBJ2-7; 8 bases align to TRBD1. Looked up from germline, CDR1 is SNHLY and CDR2 is FYNNEI. The V and J ends lost 5 bases and 3 bases, in that order; junction bases with no gene match: 6. This CDR3 spans 14 amino acids. The CDR3 sequence: CASSRGQGGYEQYF. CDR3 nucleotides: TGTGCCAGCAGTCGCGGACAGGGTGGCTACGAGCAGTACTTC.